This T cell receptor beta chain came from a study of post-analysis software for immune sequencing data. As for the study in general: In terms of disease course, relapsing-remitting, secondary progressive and progressive-relapsing multiple sclerosis were included.

Incorporated into the TCR beta cDNA libraries were unique molecular identifiers, which served to reduce PCR and sequencing biases. T cells numbering roughly 0.9 to 10 million yielded cDNA molecules that totaled roughly 0.5 million. Each CDR3 protein is one row after TCRdb ran MiXCR on the PCR reads. Among hundreds of thousands of distinct CDR3 sequences listed, less than 35% were seen once. V was trimmed by 6 bases and J by 1 base, leaving 8 bases between them. The CDR3 runs 13 residues. Germline CDR1 and CDR2: SNHLY and FYNNEI. This clonotype was seen a handful of times. Its antigen is still unknown. Study outcomes and limitations: In patients, TRBV5-6, TRBV5-1 and TRBV20-1 belonged to 4 or 5 TRBV segments found more frequently than in controls. Controls showed significantly higher normalized Chao1 diversity than did multiple sclerosis patients. By F measure, samples from a shared preparation batch strongly co-clustered.

The chain links TRBV2 to TRBJ2-3; D uncertain. This TCR derives from a girl under 18 with multiple sclerosis. Sample: blood. The CDR3 region is CASSLIRTDTQYF. Written as DNA, the CDR3 is TGTGCCAGCAGCCTTATACGCACAGATACGCAGTATTTT.